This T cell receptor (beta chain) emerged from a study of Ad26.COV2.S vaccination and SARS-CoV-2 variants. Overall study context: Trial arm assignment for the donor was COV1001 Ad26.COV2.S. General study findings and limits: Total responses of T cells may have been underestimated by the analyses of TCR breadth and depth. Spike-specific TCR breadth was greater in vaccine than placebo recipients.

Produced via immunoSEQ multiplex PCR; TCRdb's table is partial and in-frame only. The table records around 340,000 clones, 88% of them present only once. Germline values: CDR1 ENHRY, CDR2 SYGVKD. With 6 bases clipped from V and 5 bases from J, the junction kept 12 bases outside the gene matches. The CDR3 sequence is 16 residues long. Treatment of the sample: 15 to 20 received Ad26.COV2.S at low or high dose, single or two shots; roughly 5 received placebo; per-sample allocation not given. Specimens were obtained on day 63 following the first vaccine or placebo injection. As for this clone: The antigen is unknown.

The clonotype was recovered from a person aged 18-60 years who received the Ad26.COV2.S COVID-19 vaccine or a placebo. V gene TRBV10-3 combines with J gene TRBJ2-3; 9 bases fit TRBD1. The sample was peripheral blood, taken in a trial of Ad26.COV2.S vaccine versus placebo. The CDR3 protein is CAIRGGTGGLGDTQYF. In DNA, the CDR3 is TGTGCCATCAGAGGGGGAACAGGGGGCCTCGGAGATACGCAGTATTTT.